Sequencing of this T cell receptor beta chain was carried out in a study of fetal regulatory T cell absence and autoimmunity. Produced via immunoSEQ multiplex PCR; TCRdb's table is partial and in-frame only. The data contain around 100,000 clones, about two thirds of them seen just once; the ten biggest clones take up roughly 2%. The receptor was derived from a male donor with IPEX syndrome. Material for sequencing was pancreas tissue.

The CDR3 spells CSVPSTPHRDNEQFF. The CDR3 DNA reads TGCAGCGTCCCATCGACCCCTCACAGGGACAATGAGCAGTTCTTC. The chain is built from TRBV29-1 and TRBJ2-1, with D possibly TRBD1 on 6 matching bases. The germline gives CDR1 SQVTM, CDR2 ANQGSEA. The CDR3 covers 15 residues. The V and J ends lost 6 bases and 5 bases respectively, with 20 bases between them.